The entry below gives a single T cell receptor beta chain sequence along with its context. Here immunoSEQ multiplex PCR was the method, and the copy in TCRdb shows in-frame clones only, minus some. Here the sample spans about 360,000 clones, about nine tenths being singletons. The germline V gene encodes CDR1 LNHDA and CDR2 SQIVND (reference sequence). This CDR3 comprises 13 residues. V lost 7 bases to trimming and J lost 6 bases, with 12 bases between them. This specimen comes from a study of cytomegalovirus exposure and HLA in healthy donors. The receptor was isolated from a woman between 18 and 29 years old in good health and CMV-seronegative. The genes are TRBV19 and TRBJ2-2; TRBD1 is a possible D gene (5 bases). Sequenced: PBMCs. CDR3 loop: CASKQDPAGELFF. CDR3 DNA sequence: TGTGCCAGTAAACAGGACCCGGCCGGGGAGCTGTTTTTT.